One T cell receptor (beta chain) is described in this entry. What it binds is not known. CDR3 size: 13 residues. Germline V gene sequence: CDR1 LGHNA, CDR2 YSLEER. V lost 3 bases to trimming and J lost 5 bases; unmatched junction nucleotides: 4. The assay was immunoSEQ multiplex PCR, and TCRdb's table has in-frame clones only and misses some. The data show about 20,000 clones, 95% to 98% seen once. The data were obtained in a study of T cells after posttransplantation cyclophosphamide. Study-level results: Donor CD8+ memory clones often dominated recipient blood repertoires at later times.

Cells defined as naive were viable CD3+CD4+ or CD3+CD8+ and CCR7+CD45RA+CD45RO-CD95-CD27+CD28+. The sample consisted of naive CD4+ T cells sorted from PBMCs. This TCR was recovered from a man aged 35 to 55 in good health, CMV-negative, and a related stem cell transplant donor. This chain links TRBV4-3 with TRBJ2-7, with 7 bases that match TRBD1. CDR3 region: CASSHRQGNEQYF. DNA for the CDR3: TGCGCCAGCAGCCACAGACAGGGAAACGAGCAGTACTTC.